This T cell receptor beta chain was observed in a study of cytomegalovirus exposure and HLA in healthy donors. The germline V gene encodes CDR1 ENHRY and CDR2 SYGVKD. This CDR3 spans 16 amino acids. V dropped 2 bases and J dropped 6 bases, with 17 bases sitting between them. The primer mix had 60 Vbeta and 13 Jbeta primers. The authors' processing: About 80 million unique TCR beta chains, about 11 million of them shared, were counted by a later analysis. The table came from immunoSEQ multiplex PCR; TCRdb's copy has only in-frame clones and leaves some out. V and J calls and clone size are as listed in that table; D and trimming were resolved from the DNA. The repertoire consists of 210,000 or so clones, with roughly 84% occurring once and the leading ten covering 0.24%. Overall study results and limits: The study recorded 164 TCR beta chains that were cytomegalovirus-associated.

About this clone itself: Its target is not known.

The J gene is TRBJ1-5, the V gene TRBV10-3; D ambiguous. This TCR derives from a girl aged 2-10 years in good health and CMV-seronegative. Specimen: PBMCs. Here the CDR3 reads CAISEVSFERGQPQHF. The CDR3 bases are TGTGCCATCAGTGAGGTGTCTTTCGAACGCGGTCAGCCCCAGCATTTT.